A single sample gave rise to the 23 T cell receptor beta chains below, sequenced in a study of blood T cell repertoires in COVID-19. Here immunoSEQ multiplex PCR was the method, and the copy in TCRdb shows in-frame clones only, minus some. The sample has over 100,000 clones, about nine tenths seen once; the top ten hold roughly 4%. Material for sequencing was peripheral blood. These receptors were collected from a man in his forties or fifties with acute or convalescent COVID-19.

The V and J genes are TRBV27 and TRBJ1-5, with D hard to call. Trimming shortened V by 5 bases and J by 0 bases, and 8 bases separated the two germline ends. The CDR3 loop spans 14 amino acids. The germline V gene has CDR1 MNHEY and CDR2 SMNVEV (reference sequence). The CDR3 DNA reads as TGTGCCAGCAGTGCGGGTTATAGCAATCAGCCCCAGCATTTT. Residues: CASSAGYSNQPQHF.

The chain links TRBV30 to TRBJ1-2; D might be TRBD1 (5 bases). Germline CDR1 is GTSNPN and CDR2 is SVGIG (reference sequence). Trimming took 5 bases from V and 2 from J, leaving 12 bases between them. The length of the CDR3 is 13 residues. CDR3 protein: CAWVDSYNYGYTF. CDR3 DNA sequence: TGTGCCTGGGTCGACAGTTACAACTATGGCTACACCTTC.

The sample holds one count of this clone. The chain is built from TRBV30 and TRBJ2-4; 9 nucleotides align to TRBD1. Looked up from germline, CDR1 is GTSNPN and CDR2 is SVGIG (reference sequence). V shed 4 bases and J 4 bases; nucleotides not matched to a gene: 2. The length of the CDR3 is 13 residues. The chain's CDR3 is CAWTGTGKNIQYF. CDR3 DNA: TGTGCCTGGACCGGGACAGGGAAAAACATTCAGTACTTC.

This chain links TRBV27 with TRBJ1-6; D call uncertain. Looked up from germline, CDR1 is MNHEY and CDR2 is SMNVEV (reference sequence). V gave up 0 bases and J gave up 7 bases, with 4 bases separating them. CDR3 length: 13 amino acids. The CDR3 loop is CASSLSENSPLHF. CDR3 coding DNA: TGTGCCAGCAGTTTATCGGAGAATTCACCCCTCCACTTT.

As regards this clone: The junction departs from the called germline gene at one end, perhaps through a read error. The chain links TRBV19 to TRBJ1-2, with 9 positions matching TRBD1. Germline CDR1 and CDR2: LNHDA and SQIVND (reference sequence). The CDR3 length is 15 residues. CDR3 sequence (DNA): TGTGCCAGTAGTCTAGACAGGGGGATCGGCAGCGGCTACACCTTC. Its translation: CASSLDRGIGSGYTF.

The CDR3 region is CASSRTGQPFSSGRGGDTQYF. The CDR3 DNA reads TGTGCCAGCAGTCGGACAGGCCAACCTTTTTCTAGCGGGAGAGGGGGAGATACGCAGTATTTT. The chain is built from TRBV6-6 and TRBJ2-3; TRBD2 agrees at 10 bases. The ends lost 5 bases at V and 5 bases at J; junction bases unmatched: 25. Germline V gene lookup returns CDR1 MNHNY and CDR2 SVGAGI (reference sequence). The CDR3 contains 21 residues.

The CDR3 DNA reads as TGTGCCAGCAGCTTGGGGACTGAGGGGGGCTACACCTTC. This sequence encodes CASSLGTEGGYTF. This rearrangement joins TRBV7-2 to TRBJ1-2; a possible D gene is TRBD1 (5 bases). Trimming left V 3 bases short and J 8 bases short, with 13 bases between. The CDR3 covers 13 residues. Per germline, CDR1 SGHTA and CDR2 FQGNSA.

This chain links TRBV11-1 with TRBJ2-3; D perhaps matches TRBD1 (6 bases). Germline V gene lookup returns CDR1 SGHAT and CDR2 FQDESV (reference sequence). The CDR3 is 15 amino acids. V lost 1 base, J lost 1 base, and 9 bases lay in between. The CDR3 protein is CASSLVGAGTDTQYF. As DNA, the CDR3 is TGTGCCAGCAGCTTAGTGGGGGCGGGCACAGATACGCAGTATTTT.

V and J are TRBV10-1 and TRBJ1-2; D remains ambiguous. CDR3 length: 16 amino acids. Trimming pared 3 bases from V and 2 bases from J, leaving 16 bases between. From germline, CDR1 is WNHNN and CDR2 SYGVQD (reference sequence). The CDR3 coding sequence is TGCGCCAGCAGTGACCAACTGACGACATACAACTATGGCTACACCTTC. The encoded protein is CASSDQLTTYNYGYTF.

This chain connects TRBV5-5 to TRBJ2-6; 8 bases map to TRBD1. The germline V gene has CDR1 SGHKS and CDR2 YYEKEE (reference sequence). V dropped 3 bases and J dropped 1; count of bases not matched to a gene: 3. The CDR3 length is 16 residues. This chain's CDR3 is CASSSQGASGANVLTF. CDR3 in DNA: TGTGCCAGCAGCTCCCAGGGGGCATCTGGGGCCAACGTCCTGACTTTC.

CDR3 sequence reads: CASSFTIRGGMYEQFF. The CDR3 nucleotides are TGCGCCAGCAGCTTTACTATCCGGGGGGGCATGTATGAGCAGTTCTTC. This chain connects TRBV5-1 to TRBJ2-1, with 8 bases fitting TRBD2. This CDR3 has 16 amino acids. CDR1 is SGHRS, CDR2 YFSETQ, per germline. The V gene end was trimmed by 2 bases and the J gene end by 8 bases; junction bases not matched to a gene: 12.

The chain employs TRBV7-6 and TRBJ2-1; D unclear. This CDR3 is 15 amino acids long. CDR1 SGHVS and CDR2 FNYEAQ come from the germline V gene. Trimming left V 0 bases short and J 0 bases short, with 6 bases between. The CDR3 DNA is TGTGCCAGCAGCTTAGCGGCTAGCTCCTACAATGAGCAGTTCTTC. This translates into CASSLAASSYNEQFF.

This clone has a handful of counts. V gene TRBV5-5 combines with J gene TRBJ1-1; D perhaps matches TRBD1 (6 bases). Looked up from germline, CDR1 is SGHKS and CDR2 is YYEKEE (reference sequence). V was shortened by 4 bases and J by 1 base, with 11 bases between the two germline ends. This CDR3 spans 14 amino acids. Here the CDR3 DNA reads TGTGCCAGCAGCCTCGGGACAACGAACACTGAAGCTTTCTTT. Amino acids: CASSLGTTNTEAFF.

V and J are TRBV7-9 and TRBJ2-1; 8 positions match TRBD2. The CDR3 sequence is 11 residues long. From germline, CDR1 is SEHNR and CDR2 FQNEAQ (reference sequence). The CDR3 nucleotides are TGTGTGGGCAGCGGGAGAGATGAGCAGTTCTTC. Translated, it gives CVGSGRDEQFF.

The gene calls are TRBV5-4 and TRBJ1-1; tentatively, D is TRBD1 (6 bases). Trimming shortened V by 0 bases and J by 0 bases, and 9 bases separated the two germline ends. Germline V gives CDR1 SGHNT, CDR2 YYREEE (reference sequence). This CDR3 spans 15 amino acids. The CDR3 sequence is CASSLEQGMNTEAFF. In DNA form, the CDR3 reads TGTGCCAGCAGCTTGGAACAGGGCATGAACACTGAAGCTTTCTTT.

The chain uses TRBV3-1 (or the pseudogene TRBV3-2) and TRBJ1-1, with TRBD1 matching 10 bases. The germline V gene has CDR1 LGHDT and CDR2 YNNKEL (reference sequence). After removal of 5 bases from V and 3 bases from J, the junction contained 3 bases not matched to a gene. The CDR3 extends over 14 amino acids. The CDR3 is CASSETGGHTEAFF. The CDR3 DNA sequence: TGTGCCAGCAGCGAGACAGGGGGCCACACTGAAGCTTTCTTT.

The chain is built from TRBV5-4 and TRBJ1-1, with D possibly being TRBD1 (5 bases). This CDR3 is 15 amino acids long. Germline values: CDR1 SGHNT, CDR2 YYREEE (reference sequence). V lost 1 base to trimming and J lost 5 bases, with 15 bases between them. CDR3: CASSLPGGGYTEAFF. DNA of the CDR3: TGTGCCAGCAGCTTGCCGGGGGGAGGATATACTGAAGCTTTCTTT.

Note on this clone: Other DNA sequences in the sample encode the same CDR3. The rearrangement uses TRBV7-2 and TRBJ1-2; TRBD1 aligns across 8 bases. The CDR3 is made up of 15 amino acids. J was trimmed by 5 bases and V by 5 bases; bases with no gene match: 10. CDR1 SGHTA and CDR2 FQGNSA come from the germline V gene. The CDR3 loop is CASSPQTGERYGYTF. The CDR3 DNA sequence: TGTGCCAGCAGCCCACAGACAGGGGAGAGGTATGGCTACACCTTC.

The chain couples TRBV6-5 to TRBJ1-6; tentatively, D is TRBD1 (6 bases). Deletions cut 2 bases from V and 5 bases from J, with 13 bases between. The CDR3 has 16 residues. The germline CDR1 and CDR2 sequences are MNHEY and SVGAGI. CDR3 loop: CASSYTPGAHNSPLHF. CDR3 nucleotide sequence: TGTGCCAGCAGTTACACCCCAGGGGCGCATAATTCACCCCTCCACTTT.

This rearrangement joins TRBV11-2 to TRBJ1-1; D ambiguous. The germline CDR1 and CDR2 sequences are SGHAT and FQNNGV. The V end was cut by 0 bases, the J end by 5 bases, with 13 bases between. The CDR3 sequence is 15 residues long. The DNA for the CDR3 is TGTGCCAGCAGCTTAGATGCAGGCCTTGGGACTGAAGCTTTCTTT. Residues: CASSLDAGLGTEAFF.

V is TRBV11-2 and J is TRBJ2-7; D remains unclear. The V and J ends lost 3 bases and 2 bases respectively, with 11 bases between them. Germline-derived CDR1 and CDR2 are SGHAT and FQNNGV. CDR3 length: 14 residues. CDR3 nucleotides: TGTGCCAGCAGCTTTCATGGAGATACCTACGAGCAGTACTTC. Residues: CASSFHGDTYEQYF. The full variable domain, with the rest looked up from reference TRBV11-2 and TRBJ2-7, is EAGVAQSPRYKIIEKRQSVAFWCNPISGHATLYWYQQILGQGPKLLIQFQNNGVVDDSQLPKDRFSAERLKGVDSTLKIQPAKLEDSAVYLCASSFHGDTYEQYFGPGTRLTVT.

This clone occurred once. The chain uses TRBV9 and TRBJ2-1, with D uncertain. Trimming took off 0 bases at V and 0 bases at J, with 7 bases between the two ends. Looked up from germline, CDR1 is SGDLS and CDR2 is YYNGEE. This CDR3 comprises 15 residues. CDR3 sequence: CASSVAGFSYNEQFF. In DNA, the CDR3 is TGTGCCAGCAGCGTAGCCGGGTTCTCCTACAATGAGCAGTTCTTC.

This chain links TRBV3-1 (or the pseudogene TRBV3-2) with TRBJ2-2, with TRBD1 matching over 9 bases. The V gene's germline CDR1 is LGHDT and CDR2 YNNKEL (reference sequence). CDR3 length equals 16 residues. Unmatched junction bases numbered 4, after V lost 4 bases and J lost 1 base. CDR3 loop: CASSPRGQGNTGELFF. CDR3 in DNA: TGTGCCAGCAGCCCTCGGGGACAGGGGAACACCGGGGAGCTGTTTTTT.